Listed below are T cell receptor beta chains from one sample, sequenced in a study of CD8 T cells in Susac syndrome. TCRdb analysed the immunoSEQ multiplex PCR reads with MiXCR anew, one entry per CDR3 protein. The sample has about 240,000 distinct CDR3 sequences; less than 96% are singletons. Sequencing was done on a sample of CD4+ T cells from PBMCs. The receptors shown here come from a human donor with Susac syndrome. Both conserved end residues are part of each CDR3. A D gene is named only where the DNA matches it firmly. Clone sizes are given selectively: once, few, many, or a class where the clone is expanded.

d_call: -; v_call: TRBV24-1; clone_size: -; j_call: TRBJ2-7; cdr3_nt: TGTGCCACCAGTGATTTGTTGGGAGGCAGCTCGTACGAGCAGTACTTC; cdr3_aa: CATSDLLGGSSYEQYF
d_call: -; v_call: TRBV4-2; clone_size: -; j_call: TRBJ2-7; cdr3_nt: TGTGCCAGCAGCCAAGTCCAGGGCTCCTACGAGCAGTACTTC; cdr3_aa: CASSQVQGSYEQYF
d_call: -; v_call: TRBV20-1; clone_size: -; j_call: TRBJ2-7; cdr3_nt: TGCAGTGCCCTCTCGGGTGCAGGAGACACCGAGCAGTACTTC; cdr3_aa: CSALSGAGDTEQYF
d_call: TRBD1; v_call: TRBV18; clone_size: -; j_call: TRBJ1-1; cdr3_nt: TGTGCCAGCTCACCACCGGGACAGGGTGAAGCTTTCTTT; cdr3_aa: CASSPPGQGEAFF
d_call: TRBD2; v_call: TRBV30; clone_size: -; j_call: TRBJ2-1; cdr3_nt: TGTGCCTGGAGTGGGGTAGCGGGAGCTGGTGAGCAGTTCTTC; cdr3_aa: CAWSGVAGAGEQFF
d_call: -; v_call: TRBV20-1; clone_size: -; j_call: TRBJ1-5; cdr3_nt: TGCAGTGCTAGACAAAAGGACGGCTATAGCAATCAGCCCCAGCATTTT; cdr3_aa: CSARQKDGYSNQPQHF
d_call: -; v_call: TRBV29-1; clone_size: few; j_call: TRBJ2-7; cdr3_nt: TGCAGCGTTGGCGGTAACTCCTACGAGCAGTACTTC; cdr3_aa: CSVGGNSYEQYF
d_call: -; v_call: TRBV29-1; clone_size: -; j_call: TRBJ2-2; cdr3_nt: TGCAGCGTTGAAGAGGCGTTTTCGGCCGGGGAGCTGTTTTTT; cdr3_aa: CSVEEAFSAGELFF
d_call: -; v_call: TRBV29-1; clone_size: -; j_call: TRBJ2-1; cdr3_nt: TGCAGCGCAGGACGGAGAAACAATGAGCAGTTCTTC; cdr3_aa: CSAGRRNNEQFF
d_call: -; v_call: TRBV9; clone_size: -; j_call: TRBJ1-2; cdr3_nt: TGTGCCAGCAGCGTAGGCCCAGGGGAGTATGGCTACACCTTC; cdr3_aa: CASSVGPGEYGYTF
d_call: -; v_call: TRBV3-1; clone_size: -; j_call: TRBJ2-1; cdr3_nt: TGTGCCAGCAGCCAAGAAGGGGAGAGGAATGAGCAGTTCTTC; cdr3_aa: CASSQEGERNEQFF
d_call: TRBD2; v_call: TRBV29-1; clone_size: once; j_call: TRBJ2-7; cdr3_nt: TGCAGCGTTGAAGGGACTAGCGGCCACGAGCAGTACTTC; cdr3_aa: CSVEGTSGHEQYF
d_call: -; v_call: TRBV20-1; clone_size: -; j_call: TRBJ2-3; cdr3_nt: TGCAGTGCTAGTAGCAGATCAGATACGCAGTATTTT; cdr3_aa: CSASSRSDTQYF